This T cell receptor (beta chain) was identified during a study of CD8 T cells in ankylosing spondylitis. Findings and caveats of the study: CD8+ disease-linked clones were present at relatively low frequencies in blood. Ankylosing spondylitis blood appeared to be characterized by a TCR beta motif of 7 to 9 highly homologous variants.

Via MiXCR, TCRdb re-called the 5' RACE reads, giving one row per CDR3 protein. This sample has 90,000 to 100,000 distinct CDR3 sequences, with 8% to 10% found just once. This clonotype was counted many times. Its cognate antigen is unknown. The sequence came from a male donor with ankylosing spondylitis or in good health (not recorded which). Source material: blood, either unsorted or a sorted T cell fraction (not recorded which).

For the CDR3, the DNA is TGCGCCAGCAGCCAAGATAAAGCGGGAGGGCACTCCTACGAGCAGTACTTC. This translates into CASSQDKAGGHSYEQYF. The gene calls are TRBV4-3 and TRBJ2-7; 10 bases fit TRBD2. Germline CDR1 reads LGHNA; CDR2 reads YSLEER. This CDR3 comprises 17 residues. V lost 0 bases and J lost 0; bases outside the gene matches: 5.